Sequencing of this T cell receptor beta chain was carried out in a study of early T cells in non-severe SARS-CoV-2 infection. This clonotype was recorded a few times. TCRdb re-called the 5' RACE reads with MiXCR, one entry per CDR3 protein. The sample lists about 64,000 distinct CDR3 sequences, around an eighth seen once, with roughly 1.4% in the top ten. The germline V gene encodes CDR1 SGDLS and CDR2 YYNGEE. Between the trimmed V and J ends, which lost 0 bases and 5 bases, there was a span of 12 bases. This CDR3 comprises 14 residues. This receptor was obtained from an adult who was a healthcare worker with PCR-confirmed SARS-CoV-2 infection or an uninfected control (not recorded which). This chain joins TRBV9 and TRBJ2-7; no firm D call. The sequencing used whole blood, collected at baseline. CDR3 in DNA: TGTGCCAGCAGCGTAGGAGGTAGTGGGAACGAGCAGTACTTC. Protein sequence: CASSVGGSGNEQYF.